This TCR beta chain was profiled in a study of cytomegalovirus exposure and HLA in healthy donors (dated by TCRdb to the late 2010s). Notes on the research overall: According to a later analysis, one platform produced both the roughly 120 validation repertoires and the approximately 600 repertoires of the first cohort. The study aimed to test whether cataloging public T cell receptors could reveal signatures of past pathogen exposure. To predict cytomegalovirus infection status, the study combined high-throughput TCR immunosequencing, statistical association of individual TCRs with disease status, and machine learning. In addition to the first cohort of 666 subjects, a separate validation cohort of 130 or so different subjects was used. What the authors observed across the whole study: The authors suggested that the approach could potentially be generalized to other disease states and immunological phenotypes. In a later analysis, TCRs clustered in the first cohort were found to also tend to co-occur in the roughly 120 validation repertoires, with about 93% of cluster scores above 0. A few of the identified cytomegalovirus-associated TCR beta chains were confirmed in vitro to be specific for cytomegalovirus antigens. The validation cohort had no HLA typing available for a later analysis, so co-occurrence within that cohort was assessed over all 130 or so repertoires. Across donors, most TCR sequences were observed very rarely, whereas some public TCRs were present in many individuals. The classifier was reported to diagnose cytomegalovirus status with high specificity and sensitivity in both the original and validation cohorts. A total of 164 TCR beta chains were listed by the study as associated with cytomegalovirus.

The library came from the immunoSEQ multiplex PCR assay. The authors processed their data as follows. A statistical classification framework was developed to diagnose cytomegalovirus status using the catalog of TCR beta chain sequences. TCRdb carries this immuneACCESS record with in-frame sequences only. Its versions omit some clonotypes, under half of them owing to an unresolved V gene in the studies checked, with the rest unexplained. That table gives V, J and clone size, and the DNA gave D and trimming. The sample table lists around 150,000 clones, 82% of them with a count of one. Less than 35% of the sample goes to the ten largest clones. V has 6 bases trimmed and J has 4 bases trimmed; junction bases matching no gene number 5. The CDR3 holds 14 amino acids from the cysteine to the phenylalanine. Left in the record is the CDR3 DNA by itself, 42 bases read in frame from the first base. CDR1 is given as WSHSY and CDR2 as SAAADI, both from the germline V gene.

Donors formed part of the validation cohort, which comprised about 130 subjects and was distinct from the first cohort of fewer than 750 subjects. About this clone itself: Its specific antigen is unknown. Per-base qualities were not stored, and no clone one base away is much larger.

The V gene is TRBV10-2 and the J gene is TRBJ2-7; 11 bases in the middle match TRBD2. The specimen sequenced was PBMCs. This TCR was recovered from a man in his thirties or forties in good health and CMV-seropositive. This receptor carries the CDR3 CASSKGLADYEQYF. The DNA sequence follows: TGCGCCAGCAGCAAGGGACTAGCGGATTACGAGCAGTACTTC.